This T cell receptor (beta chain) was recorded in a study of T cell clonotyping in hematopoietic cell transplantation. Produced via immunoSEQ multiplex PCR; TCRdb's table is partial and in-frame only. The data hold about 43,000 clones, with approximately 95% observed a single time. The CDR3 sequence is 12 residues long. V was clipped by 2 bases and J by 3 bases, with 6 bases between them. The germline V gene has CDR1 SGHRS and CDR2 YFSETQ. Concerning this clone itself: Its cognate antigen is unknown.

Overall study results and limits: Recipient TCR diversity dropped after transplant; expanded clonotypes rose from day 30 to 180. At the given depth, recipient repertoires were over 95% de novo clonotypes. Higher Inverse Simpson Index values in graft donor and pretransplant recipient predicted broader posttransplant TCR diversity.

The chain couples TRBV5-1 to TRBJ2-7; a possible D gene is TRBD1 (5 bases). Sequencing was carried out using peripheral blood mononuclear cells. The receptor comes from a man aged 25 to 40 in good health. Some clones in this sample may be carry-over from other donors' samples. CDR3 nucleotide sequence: TGCGCCAGCAGCTTCGACAGCTACGAGCAGTACTTC. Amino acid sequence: CASSFDSYEQYF.